Here is one TCR beta chain with its context. What this receptor recognizes is not known. It has no much larger one-base neighbor in the sample; base qualities were not kept. TCRbeta CDR3 regions were amplified from genomic DNA by means of the immunoSEQ Assay, a bias-controlled multiplex PCR. Per the source publication's procedure: Nucleated cell counts per sample were estimated from amplification of reference gene primers within the assay. Sequence reads were collapsed and filtered to measure the absolute abundance of every unique TCRbeta CDR3 rearrangement. For each sample, productive Simpson clonality was calculated by taking the square root of Simpson's diversity index across productive rearrangements. TCRdb mirrors the immuneACCESS table, restricted to in-frame sequences. Some clones are absent from its copies; in checked studies, under half trace to an unresolved V gene, and the reason for the others is unknown. V and J calls and clone size are those listed in that table; D and trimming were worked out from the DNA. The sample data list some 160,000 clones, and approximately 82% of these were observed just once. Together, the top ten hold 10% to 15% of the sample.

A second Seattle source provided samples from volunteer blood donors who had recovered from COVID-19. Collaborating institutions collected whole blood in K2EDTA tubes following their own protocols. For TCRbeta analysis, collaborator samples were shipped as frozen whole blood, as isolated PBMCs, or as DNA extracted from either sample type. There are 14 amino acids in the CDR3, from cysteine to phenylalanine inclusive. Only CDR3 DNA is held: 42 bases, read in frame from base 1. Trimming costs V 1 base and J 2 bases, and their ends lie 9 bases apart. As encoded in the germline V gene, CDR1 is SGHTS while CDR2 is YDEGEE. This record belongs to a study of blood T cell repertoires in COVID-19 (dated by TCRdb to 2019 to 2021). With respect to the entire study: Samples from collaborators originated in the United States, Italy and Spain and spanned both the acute and convalescent phases of COVID-19. HLA class I and class II types, where available, came from metadata supplied by the sample provider rather than from assay-based typing. A de-identified subject ID, COVID-19 status, age in years and sex were almost always included in the sample metadata. A freely available public database, intended as a resource for researchers studying the immune response to SARS-CoV-2, is where the repertoires were released. The prospective study material was composed of cDNA or gDNA derived from T cells, B-cell-depleted T cells, or PBMCs. The dataset comprised deeply sampled blood TCRbeta repertoires from subjects exposed to, actively infected with, or recovered from COVID-19. Samples were obtained from the ongoing ImmuneRACE study (first 160 participants) and from 1,200 or so subjects provided by 6 global collaborators. Findings and caveats that apply to the study as a whole: Clinical and demographic metadata were provided uncurated, with the amount varying by source and participant.

The chain links TRBV5-8 with TRBJ1-1; the D gene remains uncertain. The source is a man aged 65-85 years who had recovered from COVID-19. Material: peripheral blood. The CDR3 in this case is CASSLRSDNTEAFF. The DNA sequence is as follows: TGTGCCAGCAGCTTGCGAAGCGACAACACTGAAGCTTTCTTT.